The TCR beta chain under discussion was sequenced for a study of blood T cell repertoires in COVID-19 (dated by TCRdb to the early 2020s). Concerning the study at large: Collaborator samples came from the United States, Italy and Spain and covered acute and convalescent phases of COVID-19. The material from the prospective study consisted of cDNA or gDNA derived from T cells, B-cell-depleted T cells, or PBMCs. Deeply sampled blood TCRbeta repertoires from subjects exposed to, actively infected with, or recovered from COVID-19 were included in the dataset. The repertoires were released in a freely available public database intended as a resource for research on the immune response to SARS-CoV-2. Samples were obtained from the ongoing ImmuneRACE study (first 160 participants) and from some 1,200 subjects provided by 6 global collaborators. A de-identified subject ID, COVID-19 status, age in years and sex were almost always included in the sample metadata. Where HLA class I and class II types were available, the types were taken from metadata supplied by the sample provider, not from assay-based typing.

TCRbeta CDR3 regions were amplified from genomic DNA by means of the immunoSEQ Assay, a bias-controlled multiplex PCR. The source study handled its data this way. The number of nucleated cells in each sample was estimated by amplification of reference gene primers within the assay. To quantify the absolute abundance of each unique TCRbeta CDR3 rearrangement, sequence reads were collapsed and filtered. Productive Simpson clonality was computed per sample as the square root of Simpson's diversity index over productive rearrangements. Held by TCRdb, this immuneACCESS table contains in-frame sequences only and omits some clones. Under half of the omission traces to an unresolved V gene where checked; the cause of the rest is unknown. Clone size and V and J calls were adopted from that table, with D and trimming inferred from the DNA. This sample is represented by about 37,000 clones; around 86% of them were singletons. The ten largest clones add up to roughly 6% of the sample.

Collaborating institutions collected whole blood in K2EDTA tubes following their own protocols. For TCRbeta analysis, collaborators shipped samples in one of three forms: frozen whole blood, isolated PBMCs, or DNA extracted from either of those sample types. Study-level results and caveats: The quantity of clinical and demographic metadata differed by source and by participant and was supplied without curation.

Deletion took 1 base off V and 1 base off J, with a span of 10 bases between the germline ends. From the cysteine up to the phenylalanine, the CDR3 has a length of 15 residues. The sequence is cut down to CDR3 DNA, 45 bases in frame from base 1. CDR1 MGHRA and CDR2 YSYEKL were looked up in the germline V gene. Concerning this clone itself: This clone's antigen is unknown. Base qualities are not recorded, but no much larger clone differs from it by a single base.

This TCR came from a human donor in a cohort sampled during active COVID-19. The V gene is TRBV4-1 and the J gene is TRBJ1-1; the best D guess is TRBD1, with 5 bases matching. The sample was peripheral blood. The CDR3 here reads CASSQGRGSNTEAFF. The DNA reads as follows: TGCGCCAGCAGCCAAGGGAGGGGCTCGAACACTGAAGCTTTCTTT.